This T cell receptor beta chain appears in the sequencing data of a study of cytomegalovirus exposure and HLA in healthy donors. V lost 0 bases to trimming and J lost 1 base; unmatched junction nucleotides: 6. Germline V gene sequence: CDR1 LGHNA, CDR2 YNFKEQ. The CDR3 extends over 18 amino acids. The data were produced by immunoSEQ multiplex PCR, yet TCRdb's version contains in-frame clones alone and is incomplete. The table includes about 78,000 clones, almost 97% detected once. Input material: PBMCs. This TCR derives from a man younger than 35 in good health and CMV-seropositive. The chain uses TRBV4-2 and TRBJ2-2; TRBD1 aligns across 9 bases. The CDR3 loop is CASSQDGTGFLNTGELFF. The CDR3, as DNA: TGTGCCAGCAGCCAAGATGGGACAGGGTTCTTGAACACCGGGGAGCTGTTTTTT.